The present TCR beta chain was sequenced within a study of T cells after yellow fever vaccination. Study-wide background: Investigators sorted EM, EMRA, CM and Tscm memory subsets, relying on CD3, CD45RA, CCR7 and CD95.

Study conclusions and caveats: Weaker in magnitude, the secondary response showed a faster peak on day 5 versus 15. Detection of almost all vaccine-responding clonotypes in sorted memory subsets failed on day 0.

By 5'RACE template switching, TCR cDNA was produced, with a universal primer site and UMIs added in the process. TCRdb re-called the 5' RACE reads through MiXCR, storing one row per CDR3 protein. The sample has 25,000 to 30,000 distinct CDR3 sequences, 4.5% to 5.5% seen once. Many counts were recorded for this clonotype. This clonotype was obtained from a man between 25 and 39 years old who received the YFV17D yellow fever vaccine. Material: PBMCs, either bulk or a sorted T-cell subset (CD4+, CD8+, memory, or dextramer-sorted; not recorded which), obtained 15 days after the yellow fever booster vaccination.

The CDR3 here is CSALPNTGELFF. In nucleotides, the CDR3 is TGCAGTGCTTTACCGAACACCGGGGAGCTGTTTTTT. The chain carries TRBV20-1 and TRBJ2-2; no clear D. Germline CDR1 DFQATT, CDR2 SNEGSKA (reference sequence). With 5 bases removed from V and 0 bases from J, the gap between germline ends came to 4 bases. The CDR3 consists of 12 residues.